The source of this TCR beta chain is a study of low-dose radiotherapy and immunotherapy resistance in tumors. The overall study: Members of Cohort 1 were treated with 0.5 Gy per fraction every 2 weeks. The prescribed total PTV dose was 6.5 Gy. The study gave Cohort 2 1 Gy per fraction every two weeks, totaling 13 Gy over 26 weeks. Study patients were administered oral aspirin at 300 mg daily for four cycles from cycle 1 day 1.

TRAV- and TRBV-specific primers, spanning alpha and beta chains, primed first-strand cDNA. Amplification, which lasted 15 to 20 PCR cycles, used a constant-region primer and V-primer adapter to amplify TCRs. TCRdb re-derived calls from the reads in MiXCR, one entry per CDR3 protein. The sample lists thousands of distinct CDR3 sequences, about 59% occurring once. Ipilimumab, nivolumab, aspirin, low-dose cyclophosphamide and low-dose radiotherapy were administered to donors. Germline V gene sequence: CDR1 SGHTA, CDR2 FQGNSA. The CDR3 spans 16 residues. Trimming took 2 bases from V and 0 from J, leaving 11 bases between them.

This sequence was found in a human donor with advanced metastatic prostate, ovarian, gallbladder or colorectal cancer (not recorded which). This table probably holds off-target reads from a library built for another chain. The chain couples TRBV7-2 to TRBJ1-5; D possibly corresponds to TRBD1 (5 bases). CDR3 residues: CASSLTGGYSNQPQHF. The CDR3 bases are TGTGCCAGCAGCTTAACAGGAGGTTATAGCAATCAGCCCCAGCATTTT. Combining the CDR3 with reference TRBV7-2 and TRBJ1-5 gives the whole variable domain GAGVSQSPSNKVTEKGKDVELRCDPISGHTALYWYRQSLGQGLEFLIYFQGNSAPDKSGLPSDRFSAERTGGSVSTLTIQRTQQEDSAVYLCASSLTGGYSNQPQHFGDGTRLSIL.